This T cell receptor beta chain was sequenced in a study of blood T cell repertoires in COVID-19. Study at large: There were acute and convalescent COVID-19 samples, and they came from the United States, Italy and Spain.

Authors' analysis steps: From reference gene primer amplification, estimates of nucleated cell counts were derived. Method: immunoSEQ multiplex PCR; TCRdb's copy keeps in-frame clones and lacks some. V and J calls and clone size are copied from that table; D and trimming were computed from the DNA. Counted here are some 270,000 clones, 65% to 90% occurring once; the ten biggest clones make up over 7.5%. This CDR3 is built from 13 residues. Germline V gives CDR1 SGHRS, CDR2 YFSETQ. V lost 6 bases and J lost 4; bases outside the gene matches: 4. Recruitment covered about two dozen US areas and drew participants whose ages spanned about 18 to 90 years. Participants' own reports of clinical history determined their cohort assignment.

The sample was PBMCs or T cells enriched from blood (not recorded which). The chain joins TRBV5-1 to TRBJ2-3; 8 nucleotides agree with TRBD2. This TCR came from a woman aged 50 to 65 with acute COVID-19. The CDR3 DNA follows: TGCGCCAGCACCCGGGGGGGCGCAGATACGCAGTATTTT. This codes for CASTRGGADTQYF.